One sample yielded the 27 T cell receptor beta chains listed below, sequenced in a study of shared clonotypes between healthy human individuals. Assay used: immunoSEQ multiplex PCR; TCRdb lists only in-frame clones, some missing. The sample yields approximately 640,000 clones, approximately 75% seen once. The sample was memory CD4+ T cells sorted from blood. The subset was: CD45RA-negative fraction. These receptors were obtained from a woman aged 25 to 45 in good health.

The CDR3 loop is CASSSRTSSTYEQYF. The CDR3 DNA is TGTGCCAGCAGTTCCAGGACTAGCTCAACCTACGAGCAGTACTTC. J is TRBJ2-7 and V is TRBV27; 8 nucleotides match TRBD2. Germline V lookup: CDR1 MNHEY, CDR2 SMNVEV (reference sequence). This CDR3 has 15 amino acids. The V gene end was trimmed by 4 bases and the J gene end by 2 bases; junction bases not matched to a gene: 7.

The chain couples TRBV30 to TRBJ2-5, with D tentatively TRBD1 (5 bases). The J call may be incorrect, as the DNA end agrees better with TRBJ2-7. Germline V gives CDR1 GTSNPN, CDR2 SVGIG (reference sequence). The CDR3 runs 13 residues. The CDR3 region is CAWSPATDAEQYF. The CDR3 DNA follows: TGTGCCTGGAGTCCAGCGACAGATGCCGAGCAGTACTTC.

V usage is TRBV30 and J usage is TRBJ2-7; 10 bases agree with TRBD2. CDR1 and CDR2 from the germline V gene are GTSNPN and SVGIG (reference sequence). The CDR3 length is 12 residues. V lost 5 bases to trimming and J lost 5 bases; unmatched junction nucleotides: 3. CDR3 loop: CAWRTSGNEQYF. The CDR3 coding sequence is TGTGCCTGGCGGACTAGCGGCAACGAGCAGTACTTC.

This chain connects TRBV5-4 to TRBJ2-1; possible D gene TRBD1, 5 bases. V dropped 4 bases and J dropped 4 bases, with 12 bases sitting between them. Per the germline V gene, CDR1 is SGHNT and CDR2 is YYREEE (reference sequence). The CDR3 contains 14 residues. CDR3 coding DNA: TGTGCCAGCAGCCCACCCCAGGGTTACAATGAGCAGTTCTTC. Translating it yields CASSPPQGYNEQFF. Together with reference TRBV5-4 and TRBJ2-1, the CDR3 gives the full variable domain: ETGVTQSPTHLIKTRGQQVTLRCSSQSGHNTVSWYQQALGQGPQFIFQYYREEENGRGNFPPRFSGLQFPNYSSELNVNALELDDSALYLCASSPPQGYNEQFFGPGTRLTVL.

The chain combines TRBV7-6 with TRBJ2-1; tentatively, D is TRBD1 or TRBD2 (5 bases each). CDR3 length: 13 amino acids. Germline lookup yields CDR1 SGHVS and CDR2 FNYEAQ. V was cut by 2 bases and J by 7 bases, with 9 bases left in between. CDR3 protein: CASSLPEGNEQFF. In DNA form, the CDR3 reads TGTGCCAGCAGCTTACCTGAGGGGAATGAGCAGTTCTTC.

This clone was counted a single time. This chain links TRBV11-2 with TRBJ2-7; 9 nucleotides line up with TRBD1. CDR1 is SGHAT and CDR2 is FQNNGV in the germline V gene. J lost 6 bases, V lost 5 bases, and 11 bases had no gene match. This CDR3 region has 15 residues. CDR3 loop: CASSLQGQGVGEQYF. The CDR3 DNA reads TGTGCCAGCAGCCTCCAGGGACAGGGTGTGGGCGAGCAGTACTTC. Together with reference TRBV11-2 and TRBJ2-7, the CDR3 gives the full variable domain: EAGVAQSPRYKIIEKRQSVAFWCNPISGHATLYWYQQILGQGPKLLIQFQNNGVVDDSQLPKDRFSAERLKGVDSTLKIQPAKLEDSAVYLCASSLQGQGVGEQYFGPGTRLTVT.

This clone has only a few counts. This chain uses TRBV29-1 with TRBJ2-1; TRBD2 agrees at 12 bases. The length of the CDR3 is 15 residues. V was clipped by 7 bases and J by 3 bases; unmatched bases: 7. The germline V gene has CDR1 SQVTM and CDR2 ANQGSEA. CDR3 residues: CSGTSGTPLYNEQFF. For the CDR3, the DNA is TGCAGCGGGACTAGCGGGACTCCCCTCTACAATGAGCAGTTCTTC.

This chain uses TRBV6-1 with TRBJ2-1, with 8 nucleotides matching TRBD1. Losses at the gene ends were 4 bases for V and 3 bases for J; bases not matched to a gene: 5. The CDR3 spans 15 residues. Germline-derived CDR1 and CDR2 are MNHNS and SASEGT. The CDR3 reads CASSAQGVSYNEQFF. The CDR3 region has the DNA TGTGCCAGCAGTGCACAGGGGGTAAGCTACAATGAGCAGTTCTTC.

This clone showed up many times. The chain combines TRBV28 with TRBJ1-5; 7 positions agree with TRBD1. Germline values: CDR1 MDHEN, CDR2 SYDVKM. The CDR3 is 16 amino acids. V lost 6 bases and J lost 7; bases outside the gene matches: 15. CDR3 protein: CASSTVTRGRWQPQHF. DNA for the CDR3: TGTGCCAGCAGCACCGTTACAAGGGGGCGGTGGCAGCCCCAGCATTTT.

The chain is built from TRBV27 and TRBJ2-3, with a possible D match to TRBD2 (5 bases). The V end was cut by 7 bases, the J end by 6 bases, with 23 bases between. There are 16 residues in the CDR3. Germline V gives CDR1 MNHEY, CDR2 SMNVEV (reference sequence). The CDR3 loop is CASKGRRAGLVDTQYF. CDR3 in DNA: TGTGCCAGCAAGGGTCGTAGGGCGGGCTTGGTCGATACGCAGTATTTT.

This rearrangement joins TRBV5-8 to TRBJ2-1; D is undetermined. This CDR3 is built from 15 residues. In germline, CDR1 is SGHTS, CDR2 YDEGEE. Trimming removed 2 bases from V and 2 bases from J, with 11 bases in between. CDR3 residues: CASSLGPQPYNEQFF. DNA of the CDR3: TGTGCCAGCAGCTTAGGACCCCAACCCTACAATGAGCAGTTCTTC.

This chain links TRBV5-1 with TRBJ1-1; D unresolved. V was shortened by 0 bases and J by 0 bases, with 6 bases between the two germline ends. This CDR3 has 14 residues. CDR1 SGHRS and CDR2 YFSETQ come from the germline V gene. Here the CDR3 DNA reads TGCGCCAGCAGCTTGGTAGGGTTGAACACTGAAGCTTTCTTT. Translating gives CASSLVGLNTEAFF.

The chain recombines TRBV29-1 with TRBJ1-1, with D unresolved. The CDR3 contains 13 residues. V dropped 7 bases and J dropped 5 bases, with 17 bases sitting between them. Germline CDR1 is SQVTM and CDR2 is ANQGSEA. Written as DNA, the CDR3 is TGCAGCGCGGCCAGGTCGGACGGGACTGAAGCTTTCTTT. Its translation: CSAARSDGTEAFF.

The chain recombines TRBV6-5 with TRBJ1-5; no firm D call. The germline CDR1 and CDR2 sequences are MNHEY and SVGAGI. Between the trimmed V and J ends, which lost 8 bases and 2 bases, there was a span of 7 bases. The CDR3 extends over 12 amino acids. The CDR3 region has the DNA TGTGCCAGCCGGAACGGCAATCAGCCCCAGCATTTT. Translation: CASRNGNQPQHF.

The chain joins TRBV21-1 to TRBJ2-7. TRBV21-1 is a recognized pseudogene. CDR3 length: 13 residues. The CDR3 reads CASSKDKAYEQYF. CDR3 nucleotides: TGTGCCAGCAGCAAAGATAAGGCCTACGAGCAGTACTTC.

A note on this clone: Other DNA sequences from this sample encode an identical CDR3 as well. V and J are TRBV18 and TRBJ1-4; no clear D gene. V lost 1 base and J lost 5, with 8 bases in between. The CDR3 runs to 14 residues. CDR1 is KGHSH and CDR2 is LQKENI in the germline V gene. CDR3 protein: CASSPRGVNEKLFF. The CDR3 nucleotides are TGTGCCAGCTCACCACGGGGAGTAAATGAAAAACTGTTTTTT.

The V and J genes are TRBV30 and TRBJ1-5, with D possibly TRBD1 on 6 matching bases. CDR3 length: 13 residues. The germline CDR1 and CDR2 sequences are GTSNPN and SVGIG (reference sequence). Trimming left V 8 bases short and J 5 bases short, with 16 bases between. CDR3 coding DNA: TGTGCCAGTAGTGCCCAGGGGTATCAGCCCCAGCATTTT. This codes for CASSAQGYQPQHF. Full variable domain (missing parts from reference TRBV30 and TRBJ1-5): SQTIHQWPATLVQPVGSPLSLECTVEGTSNPNLYWYRQAAGRGLQLLFYSVGIGQISSEVPQNLSASRPQDRQFILSSKKLLLSDSGFYLCASSAQGYQPQHFGDGTRLSIL.

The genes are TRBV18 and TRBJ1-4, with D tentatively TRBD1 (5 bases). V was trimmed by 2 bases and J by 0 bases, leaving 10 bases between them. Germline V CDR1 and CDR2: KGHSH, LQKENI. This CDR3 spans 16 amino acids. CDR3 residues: CASSPFDSSTNEKLFF. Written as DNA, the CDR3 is TGTGCCAGCTCACCATTCGACAGCTCAACTAATGAAAAACTGTTTTTT.

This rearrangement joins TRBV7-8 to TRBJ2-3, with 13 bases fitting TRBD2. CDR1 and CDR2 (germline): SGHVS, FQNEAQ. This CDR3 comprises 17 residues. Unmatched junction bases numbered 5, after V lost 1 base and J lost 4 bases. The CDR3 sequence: CASSLDIGLAGADTQYF. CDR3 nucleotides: TGTGCCAGCAGCTTAGATATAGGACTAGCGGGAGCAGATACGCAGTATTTT.

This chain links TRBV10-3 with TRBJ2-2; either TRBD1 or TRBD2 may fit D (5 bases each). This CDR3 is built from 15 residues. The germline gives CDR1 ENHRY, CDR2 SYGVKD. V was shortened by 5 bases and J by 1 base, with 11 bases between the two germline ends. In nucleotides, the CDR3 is TGTGCCATCAGTCCCGGGACGGGGAACACCGGGGAGCTGTTTTTT. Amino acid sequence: CAISPGTGNTGELFF.

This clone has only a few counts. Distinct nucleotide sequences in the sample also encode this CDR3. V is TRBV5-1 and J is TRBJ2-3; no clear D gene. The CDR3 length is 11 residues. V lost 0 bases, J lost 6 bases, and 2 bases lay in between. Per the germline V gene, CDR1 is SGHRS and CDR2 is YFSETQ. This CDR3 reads CASSLGDTQYF. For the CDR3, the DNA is TGCGCCAGCAGCTTGGGGGATACGCAGTATTTT. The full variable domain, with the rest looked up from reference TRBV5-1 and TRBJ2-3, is KAGVTQTPRYLIKTRGQQVTLSCSPISGHRSVSWYQQTPGQGLQFLFEYFSETQRNKGNFPGRFSGRQFSNSRSEMNVSTLELGDSALYLCASSLGDTQYFGPGTRLTVL.

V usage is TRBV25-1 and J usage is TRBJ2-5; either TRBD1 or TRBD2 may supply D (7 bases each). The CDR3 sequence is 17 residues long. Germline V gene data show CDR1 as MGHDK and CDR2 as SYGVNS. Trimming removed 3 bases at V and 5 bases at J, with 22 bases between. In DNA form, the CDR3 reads TGTGCCAGCAGTGACCCGCGTGGGGGAGGGGGCCAGGAGACCCAGTACTTC. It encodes CASSDPRGGGGQETQYF.

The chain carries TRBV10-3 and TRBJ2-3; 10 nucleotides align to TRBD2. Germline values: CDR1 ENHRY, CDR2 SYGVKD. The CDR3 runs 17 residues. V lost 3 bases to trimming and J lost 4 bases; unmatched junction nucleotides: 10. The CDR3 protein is CAISEGLAGVFADTQYF. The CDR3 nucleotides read TGTGCCATCAGTGAAGGGCTAGCGGGAGTGTTCGCAGATACGCAGTATTTT.

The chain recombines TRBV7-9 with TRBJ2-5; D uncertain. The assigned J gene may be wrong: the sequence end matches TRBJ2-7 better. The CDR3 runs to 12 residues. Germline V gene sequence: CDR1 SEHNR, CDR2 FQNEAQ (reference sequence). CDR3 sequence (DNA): TGTGCCAGCAGTCCTGTTGAACACGAGCAGTACTTC. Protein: CASSPVEHEQYF.

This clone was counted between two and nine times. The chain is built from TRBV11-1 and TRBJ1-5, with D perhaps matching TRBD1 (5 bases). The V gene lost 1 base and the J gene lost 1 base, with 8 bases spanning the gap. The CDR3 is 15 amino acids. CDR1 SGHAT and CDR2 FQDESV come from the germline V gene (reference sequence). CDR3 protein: CASSLEDSSNQPQHF. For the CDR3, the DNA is TGTGCCAGCAGCTTAGAAGACAGCAGCAATCAGCCCCAGCATTTT. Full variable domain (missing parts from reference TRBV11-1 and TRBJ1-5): EAEVAQSPRYKITEKSQAVAFWCDPISGHATLYWYRQILGQGPELLVQFQDESVVDDSQLPKDRFSAERLKGVDSTLKIQPAELGDSAMYLCASSLEDSSNQPQHFGDGTRLSIL.

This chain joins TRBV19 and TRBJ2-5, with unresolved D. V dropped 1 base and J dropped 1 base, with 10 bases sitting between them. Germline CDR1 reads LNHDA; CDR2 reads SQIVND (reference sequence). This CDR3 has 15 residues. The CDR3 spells CASSIGGTLQETQYF. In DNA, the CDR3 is TGTGCCAGTAGTATAGGTGGTACCCTCCAAGAGACCCAGTACTTC.

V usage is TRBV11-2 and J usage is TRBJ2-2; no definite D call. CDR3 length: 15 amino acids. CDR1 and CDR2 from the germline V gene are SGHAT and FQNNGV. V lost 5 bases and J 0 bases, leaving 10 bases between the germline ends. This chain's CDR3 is CASSPATPNTGELFF. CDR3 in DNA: TGTGCCAGCAGCCCAGCCACCCCGAACACCGGGGAGCTGTTTTTT.